Many counts were recorded for the clone carrying this TCR beta chain. Its specificity is unknown. The draw of peripheral blood yielded ten milliliters from each donor. PCR was performed a second time for about 6 to 12 cycles using a sample-barcoded 5' primer and a J-beta primer mix. TCRdb recomputed calls from the 5' RACE reads with MiXCR, one row per CDR3 protein. The sample holds more than 800,000 distinct CDR3 sequences; 29% are singletons and the top ten take 17%. This sample stems from a study of blood T cells in healthy people across ages. With 0 bases removed from V and 4 bases from J, the gap between germline ends came to 10 bases. The germline V gene has CDR1 SGHRS and CDR2 YFSETQ. CDR3 length equals 14 residues. Findings and limits, study-wide: Unsorted PBMC material precluded a definitive naive versus antigen-experienced comparison. TCR beta diversity per million T cells fell roughly linearly with age.

The chain is built from TRBV5-1 and TRBJ1-1; D gene ambiguous. The origin of this receptor is a woman older than 75 in good health. The sample comprised blood. This chain's CDR3 is CASSLDGVGTEAFF. CDR3 sequence (DNA): TGCGCCAGCAGCTTGGATGGGGTGGGCACTGAAGCTTTCTTT.